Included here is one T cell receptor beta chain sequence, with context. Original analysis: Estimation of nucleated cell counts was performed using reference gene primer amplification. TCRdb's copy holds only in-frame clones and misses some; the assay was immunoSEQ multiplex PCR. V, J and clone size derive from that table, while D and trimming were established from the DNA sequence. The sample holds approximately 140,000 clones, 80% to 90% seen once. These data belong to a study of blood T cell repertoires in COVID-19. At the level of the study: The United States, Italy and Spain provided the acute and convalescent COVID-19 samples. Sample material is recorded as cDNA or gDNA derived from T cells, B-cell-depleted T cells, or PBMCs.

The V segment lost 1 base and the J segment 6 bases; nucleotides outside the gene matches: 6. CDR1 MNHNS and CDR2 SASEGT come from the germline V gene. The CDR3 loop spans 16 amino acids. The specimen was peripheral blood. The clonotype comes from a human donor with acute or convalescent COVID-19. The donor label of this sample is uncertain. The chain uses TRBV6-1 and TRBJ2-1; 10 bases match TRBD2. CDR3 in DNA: TGTGCCAGCAGTGAAGTCCCCCTAGCGGGGGCCAATGAGCAGTTCTTC. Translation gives CASSEVPLAGANEQFF.